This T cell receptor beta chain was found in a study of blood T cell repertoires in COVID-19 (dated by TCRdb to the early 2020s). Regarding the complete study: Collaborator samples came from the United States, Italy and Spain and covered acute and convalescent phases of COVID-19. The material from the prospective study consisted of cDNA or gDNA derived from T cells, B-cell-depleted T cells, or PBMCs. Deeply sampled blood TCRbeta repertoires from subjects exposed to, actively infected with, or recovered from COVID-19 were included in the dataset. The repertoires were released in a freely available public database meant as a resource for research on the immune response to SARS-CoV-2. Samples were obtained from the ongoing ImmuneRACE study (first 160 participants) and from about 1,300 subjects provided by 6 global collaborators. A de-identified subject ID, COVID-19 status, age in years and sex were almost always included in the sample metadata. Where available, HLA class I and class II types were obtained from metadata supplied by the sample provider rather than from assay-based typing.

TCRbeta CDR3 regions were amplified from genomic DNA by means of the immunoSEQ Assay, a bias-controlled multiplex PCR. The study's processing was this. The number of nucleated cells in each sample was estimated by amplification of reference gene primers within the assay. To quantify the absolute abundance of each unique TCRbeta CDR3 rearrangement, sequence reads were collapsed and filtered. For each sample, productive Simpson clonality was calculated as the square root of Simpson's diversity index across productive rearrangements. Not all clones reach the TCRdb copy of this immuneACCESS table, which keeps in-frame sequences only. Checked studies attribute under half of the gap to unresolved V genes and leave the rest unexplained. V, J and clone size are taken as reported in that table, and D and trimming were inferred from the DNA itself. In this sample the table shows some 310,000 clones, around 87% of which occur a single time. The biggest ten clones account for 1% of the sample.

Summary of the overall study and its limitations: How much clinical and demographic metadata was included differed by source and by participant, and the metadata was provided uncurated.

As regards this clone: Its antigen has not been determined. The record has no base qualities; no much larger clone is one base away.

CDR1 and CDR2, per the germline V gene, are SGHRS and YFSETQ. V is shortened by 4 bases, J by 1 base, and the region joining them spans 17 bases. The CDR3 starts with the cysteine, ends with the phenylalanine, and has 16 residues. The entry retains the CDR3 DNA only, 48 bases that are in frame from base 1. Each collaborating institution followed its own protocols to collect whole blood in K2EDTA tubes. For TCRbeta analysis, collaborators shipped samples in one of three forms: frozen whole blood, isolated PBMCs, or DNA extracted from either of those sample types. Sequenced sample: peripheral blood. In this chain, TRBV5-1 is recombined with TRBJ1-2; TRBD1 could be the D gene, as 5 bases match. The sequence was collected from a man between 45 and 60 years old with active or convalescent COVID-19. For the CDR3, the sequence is CASSPNTGHNNYGYTF. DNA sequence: TGCGCCAGCAGCCCGAATACAGGCCACAATAACTATGGCTACACCTTC.